The 16 T cell receptor beta chains below come from one sample, sequenced in a study of blood T cell repertoires in COVID-19. TCRdb's table, derived via immunoSEQ multiplex PCR, lists solely in-frame clones and lacks some. The repertoire holds roughly 150,000 clones, around 85% seen once, with approximately 9.9% in the top ten. Sequencing was carried out using peripheral blood. The source is a man aged 55 to 70 with active or convalescent COVID-19.

This clone was picked up one time. The chain combines TRBV7-9 with TRBJ1-6; 7 nucleotides align to TRBD1. The germline V gene encodes CDR1 SEHNR and CDR2 FQNEAQ (reference sequence). V was pared by 3 bases and J by 7 bases, with 9 bases of the junction left unmatched. The CDR3 totals 16 residues. CDR3 nucleotide sequence: TGTGCCAGCAGCTTGGGCCAGGGGGAAGGGAATTCACCCCTCCACTTT. Protein: CASSLGQGEGNSPLHF.

The V call is TRBV9, the J call TRBJ2-5; TRBD1 agrees at 9 bases. The V and J ends lost 7 bases and 4 bases, in that order; junction bases with no gene match: 8. The CDR3 consists of 14 residues. Germline loops: CDR1 SGDLS, CDR2 YYNGEE. The CDR3 DNA reads as TGTGCCAGCGGCAGGACAGGGGACCGAGAGACCCAGTACTTC. The encoded protein is CASGRTGDRETQYF.

This chain uses TRBV3-1 (or the pseudogene TRBV3-2) with TRBJ1-1; 9 nucleotides align to TRBD1. Losses at the gene ends were 4 bases for V and 2 bases for J; bases not matched to a gene: 5. Germline CDR1 is LGHDT and CDR2 is YNNKEL (reference sequence). This CDR3 region has 15 residues. The chain's CDR3 is CASSPMGQGNTEAFF. For the CDR3, the DNA is TGTGCCAGCAGCCCTATGGGACAGGGAAACACTGAAGCTTTCTTT.

This clone has just a few counts. The V gene is TRBV29-1, the J gene TRBJ2-1; TRBD2 agrees at 16 bases. Germline CDR1 reads SQVTM; CDR2 reads ANQGSEA. The CDR3 length is 17 residues. J gave up 4 bases and V 5 bases, and 8 bases lay outside the gene matches. CDR3 DNA: TGCAGCGTTCAGGGACTAGCGGGAGGGCGAGATTACAATGAGCAGTTCTTC. Translated: CSVQGLAGGRDYNEQFF.

The chain uses TRBV2 and TRBJ2-3, with 8 positions matching TRBD2. The J segment lost 6 bases and the V segment lost 8 bases, leaving 13 bases of the junction unmatched. Germline V gives CDR1 SNHLY, CDR2 FYNNEI. The CDR3 loop spans 15 amino acids. As DNA, the CDR3 is TGTGCCAGCCAGAAGCCCAGCGGGAGTGCGGATACGCAGTATTTT. Encoded protein: CASQKPSGSADTQYF.

The genes are TRBV15 and TRBJ1-4; D might be TRBD1 (6 bases). Germline V gene data show CDR1 as LNHNV and CDR2 as YYDKDF (reference sequence). The CDR3 sequence is 16 residues long. The V end lost 3 bases, the J end lost 8 bases, and 19 bases lay between the germline ends. This CDR3 reads CATSSNRMGAFEKLFF. For the CDR3, the DNA is TGTGCCACCAGCAGTAACCGGATGGGGGCTTTCGAAAAACTGTTTTTT. The whole variable domain, remainder taken from reference TRBV15 and TRBJ1-4, is DAMVIQNPRYQVTQFGKPVTLSCSQTLNHNVMYWYQQKSSQAPKLLFHYYDKDFNNEADTPDNFQSRRPNTSFCFLDIRSPGLGDTAMYLCATSSNRMGAFEKLFFGSGTQLSVL.

The chain recombines TRBV3-1 (or the pseudogene TRBV3-2) with TRBJ2-7; the match to TRBD2 covers 14 bases. Germline V lookup: CDR1 LGHDT, CDR2 YNNKEL (reference sequence). Trimming took 9 bases from V and 5 from J; bases not matched to a gene: 3. The CDR3 totals 13 residues. The CDR3 loop is CASAGLAGDEQYF. The CDR3 DNA reads TGTGCCAGTGCGGGACTAGCGGGAGACGAGCAGTACTTC.

This sequence joins TRBV5-4 and TRBJ2-2; 13 positions agree with TRBD2. The CDR3 length is 16 residues. V was clipped by 4 bases and J by 7 bases; unmatched bases: 7. In germline, CDR1 is SGHNT, CDR2 YYREEE (reference sequence). The CDR3 sequence: CASSDQRTSGSGELFF. CDR3 coding DNA: TGTGCCAGCAGCGACCAAAGGACTAGCGGGAGCGGGGAGCTGTTTTTT.

V and J are TRBV18 and TRBJ1-5, with 9 bases identical to TRBD1. The ends lost 6 bases at V and 1 base at J; junction bases unmatched: 7. The CDR3 contains 16 residues. CDR1 is KGHSH, CDR2 LQKENI, per germline. The CDR3 here is CASSNQDRGSNQPQHF. Written as DNA, the CDR3 is TGTGCCAGCTCCAACCAGGACAGGGGCAGCAATCAGCCCCAGCATTTT.

V is TRBV3-1 (or the pseudogene TRBV3-2) and J is TRBJ2-7; D is uncertain. Trimming took off 6 bases at V and 0 bases at J, with 9 bases between the two ends. Germline V gives CDR1 LGHDT, CDR2 YNNKEL (reference sequence). There are 13 residues in the CDR3. The CDR3 DNA is TGTGCCAGCAGTCGTCGTTCCTCCTACGAGCAGTACTTC. Amino acid sequence: CASSRRSSYEQYF.

The V gene is TRBV5-1, the J gene TRBJ2-5; TRBD1 matches at 7 bases. Germline assignment: CDR1 SGHRS and CDR2 YFSETQ. The trim removed 4 bases at V and 1 base at J, leaving 4 bases unmatched. The CDR3 length is 14 residues. CDR3 sequence: CASSEQGPQETQYF. The CDR3 DNA reads as TGCGCCAGCAGCGAACAGGGGCCCCAAGAGACCCAGTACTTC.

This chain connects TRBV7-8 to TRBJ1-5; 7 nucleotides align to TRBD1. With V trimmed by 2 bases and J by 0 bases, 10 bases remained unmatched. In germline, CDR1 is SGHVS, CDR2 FQNEAQ. CDR3 length: 18 residues. The CDR3 loop reads CASSLSSATGYSNQPQHF. The CDR3 bases are TGTGCCAGCAGCTTAAGCTCCGCGACAGGGTATAGCAATCAGCCCCAGCATTTT. Complete variable domain (other parts from reference TRBV7-8 and TRBJ1-5): GAGVSQSPRYKVAKRGQDVALRCDPISGHVSLFWYQQALGQGPEFLTYFQNEAQLDKSGLPSDRFFAERPEGSVSTLKIQRTQQEDSAVYLCASSLSSATGYSNQPQHFGDGTRLSIL.

The genes are TRBV6-5 and TRBJ1-6; 8 bases align to TRBD1. The CDR3 sequence is 14 residues long. Germline lookup yields CDR1 MNHEY and CDR2 SVGAGI. With V trimmed by 5 bases and J by 10 bases, 7 bases remained unmatched. The CDR3 spells CASSRGTGESPLHF. The CDR3 DNA reads TGTGCCAGCAGTCGAGGGACAGGAGAGTCACCCCTCCACTTT.

The gene calls are TRBV29-1 and TRBJ2-3; 10 bases align to TRBD2. Germline lookup yields CDR1 SQVTM and CDR2 ANQGSEA. This CDR3 region has 14 residues. Trimming removed 2 bases from V and 4 bases from J; junction bases left unmatched: 3. For the CDR3, the DNA is TGCAGCGTTGAAAGCGGGGGGGCCGCAGATACGCAGTATTTT. Translating it yields CSVESGGAADTQYF.

This rearrangement joins TRBV2 to TRBJ2-7; 9 nucleotides match TRBD1. The V segment lost 0 bases and the J segment 3 bases; nucleotides outside the gene matches: 15. The CDR3 consists of 19 residues. The germline V gene encodes CDR1 SNHLY and CDR2 FYNNEI. CDR3 sequence reads: CASSEALYRDRVLRYEQYF. For the CDR3, the DNA is TGTGCCAGCAGTGAAGCTTTATACCGGGACAGGGTTTTGCGCTACGAGCAGTACTTC.

The chain employs TRBV9 and TRBJ2-7; the match to TRBD1 covers 8 bases. The trim removed 3 bases at V and 4 bases at J, leaving 12 bases unmatched. Germline V CDR1 and CDR2: SGDLS, YYNGEE. The CDR3 totals 16 residues. The CDR3 spells CASSEHSRGQGYEQYF. The DNA of the CDR3 is TGTGCCAGCAGCGAACACTCTCGCGGACAGGGATACGAGCAGTACTTC. The whole variable domain, remainder taken from reference TRBV9 and TRBJ2-7, is DSGVTQTPKHLITATGQRVTLRCSPRSGDLSVYWYQQSLDQGLQFLIQYYNGEERAKGNILERFSAQQFPDLHSELNLSSLELGDSALYFCASSEHSRGQGYEQYFGPGTRLTVT.